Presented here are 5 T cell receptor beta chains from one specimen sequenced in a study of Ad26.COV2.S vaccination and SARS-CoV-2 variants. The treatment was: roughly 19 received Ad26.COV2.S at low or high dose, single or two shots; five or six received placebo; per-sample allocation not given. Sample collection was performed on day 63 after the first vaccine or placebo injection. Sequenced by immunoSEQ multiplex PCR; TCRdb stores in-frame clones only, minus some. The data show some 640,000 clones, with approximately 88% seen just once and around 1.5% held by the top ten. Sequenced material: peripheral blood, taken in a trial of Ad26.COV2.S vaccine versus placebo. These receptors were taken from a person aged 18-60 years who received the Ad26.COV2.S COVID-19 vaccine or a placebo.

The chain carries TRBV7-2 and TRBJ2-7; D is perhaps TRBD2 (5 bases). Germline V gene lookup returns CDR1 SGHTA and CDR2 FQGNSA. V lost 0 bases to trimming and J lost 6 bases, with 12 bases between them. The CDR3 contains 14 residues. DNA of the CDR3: TGTGCCAGCAGCTTAGCGAGGCGGGTCGGCGAGCAGTACTTC. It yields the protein CASSLARRVGEQYF.

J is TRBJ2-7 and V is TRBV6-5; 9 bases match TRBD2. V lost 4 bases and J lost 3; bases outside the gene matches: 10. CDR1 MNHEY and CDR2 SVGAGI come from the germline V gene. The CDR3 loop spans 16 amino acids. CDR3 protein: CASSFSSGRTDYEQYF. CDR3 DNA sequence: TGTGCCAGCAGTTTTTCGAGCGGGAGGACAGACTACGAGCAGTACTTC.

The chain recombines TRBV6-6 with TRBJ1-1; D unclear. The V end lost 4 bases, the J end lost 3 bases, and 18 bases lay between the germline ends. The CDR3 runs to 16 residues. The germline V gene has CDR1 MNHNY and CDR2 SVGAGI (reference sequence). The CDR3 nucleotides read TGTGCCAGCAGTTCCCACCAGGCCCGGAGGTACACTGAAGCTTTCTTT. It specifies CASSSHQARRYTEAFF.

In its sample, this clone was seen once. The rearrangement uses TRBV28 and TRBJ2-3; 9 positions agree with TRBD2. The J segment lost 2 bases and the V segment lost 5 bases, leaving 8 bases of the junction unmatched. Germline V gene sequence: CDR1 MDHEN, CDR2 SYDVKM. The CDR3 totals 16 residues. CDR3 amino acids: CASSKRSGRSTDTQYF. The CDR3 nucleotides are TGTGCCAGCAGTAAGAGAAGCGGGAGGTCCACAGATACGCAGTATTTT. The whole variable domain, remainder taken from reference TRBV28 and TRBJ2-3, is DVKVTQSSRYLVKRTGEKVFLECVQDMDHENMFWYRQDPGLGLRLIYFSYDVKMKEKGDIPEGYSVSREKKERFSLILESASTNQTSMYLCASSKRSGRSTDTQYFGPGTRLTVL.

The CDR3 protein is CSARGLDTQYF. The DNA for the CDR3 is TGCAGTGCTAGGGGGTTAGATACGCAGTATTTT. V is TRBV20-1 and J is TRBJ2-3; no definite D call. The CDR3 consists of 11 residues. From germline, CDR1 is DFQATT and CDR2 SNEGSKA (reference sequence). V lost 3 bases to trimming and J lost 5 bases, with 6 bases between them.